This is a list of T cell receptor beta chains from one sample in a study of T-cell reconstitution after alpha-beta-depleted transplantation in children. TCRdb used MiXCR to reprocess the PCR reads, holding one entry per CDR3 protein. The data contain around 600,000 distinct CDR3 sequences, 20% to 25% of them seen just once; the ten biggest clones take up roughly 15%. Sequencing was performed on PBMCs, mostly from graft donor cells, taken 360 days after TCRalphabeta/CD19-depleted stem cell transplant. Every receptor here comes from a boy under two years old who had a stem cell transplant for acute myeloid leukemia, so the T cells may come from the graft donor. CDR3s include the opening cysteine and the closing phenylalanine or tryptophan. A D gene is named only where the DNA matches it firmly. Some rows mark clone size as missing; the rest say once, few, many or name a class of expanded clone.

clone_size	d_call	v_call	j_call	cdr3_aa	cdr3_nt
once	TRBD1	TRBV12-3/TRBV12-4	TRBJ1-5	CASSPDRGQPQHF	TGTGCCAGCAGTCCCGACAGGGGGCAGCCCCAGCATTTT
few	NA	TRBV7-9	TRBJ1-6	CASSPGPNSPLHF	TGTGCCAGCAGCCCCGGCCCGAATTCACCCCTCCACTTT
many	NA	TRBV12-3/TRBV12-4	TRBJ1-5	CASSPDNQPQHF	TGTGCCAGCAGTCCCGATAATCAGCCCCAGCATTTT
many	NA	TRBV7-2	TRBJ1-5	CASSLATGGWPQHF	TGTGCCAGCAGCTTAGCGACGGGGGGTTGGCCCCAGCATTTT
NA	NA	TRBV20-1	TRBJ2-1	CSAPPRYNEQFF	TGCAGTGCCCCTCCCCGGTACAATGAGCAGTTCTTC
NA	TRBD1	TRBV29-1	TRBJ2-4	CSVLQGARNIQYF	TGCAGCGTTCTACAGGGGGCTAGGAACATTCAGTACTTC
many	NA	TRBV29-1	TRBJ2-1	CSASGVLGNEQFF	TGCAGCGCATCAGGGGTGCTCGGGAATGAGCAGTTCTTC
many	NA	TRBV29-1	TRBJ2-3	CSVPNGTEAYTQYF	TGCAGCGTTCCAAATGGGACGGAGGCGTATACGCAGTATTTT
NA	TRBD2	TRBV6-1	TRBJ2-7	CASRWGGVTSYEQYF	TGTGCCAGCAGGTGGGGGGGGGTGACCAGCTACGAGCAGTACTTC
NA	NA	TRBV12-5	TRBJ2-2	CASGIQNTGELFF	TGTGCTAGTGGAATACAGAACACCGGGGAGCTGTTTTTT
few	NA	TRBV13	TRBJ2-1	CASSFERQGRDNEQFF	TGTGCCAGCAGCTTCGAACGACAGGGGAGGGACAATGAGCAGTTCTTC
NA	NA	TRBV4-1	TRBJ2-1	CASSQGLGFDEQFF	TGCGCCAGCAGCCAAGGTCTGGGATTCGATGAGCAGTTCTTC
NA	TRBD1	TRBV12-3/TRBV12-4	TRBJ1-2	CASSRTGVNGYTF	TGTGCCAGCAGTCGTACAGGGGTAAATGGCTACACCTTC
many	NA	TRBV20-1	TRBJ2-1	CSAGNRDPYNEQFF	TGCAGTGCTGGTAACAGGGACCCCTACAATGAGCAGTTCTTC
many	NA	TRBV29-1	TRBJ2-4	CSAGGIAKNIQYF	TGCAGCGCTGGGGGGATAGCCAAAAACATTCAGTACTTC
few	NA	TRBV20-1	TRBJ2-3	CSASPTGTPDTQYF	TGCAGTGCTAGTCCTACCGGGACTCCAGATACGCAGTATTTT
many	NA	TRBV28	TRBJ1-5	CASGPRPNQPQHF	TGTGCCAGTGGACCTCGACCTAATCAGCCCCAGCATTTT
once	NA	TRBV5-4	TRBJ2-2	CASVGANTGELFF	TGTGCCAGCGTGGGTGCGAACACCGGGGAGCTGTTTTTT
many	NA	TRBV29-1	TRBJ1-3	CSVEEGEMRESNSGNTIYF	TGCAGCGTTGAAGAGGGAGAGATGAGGGAATCGAACTCTGGAAACACCATATATTTT
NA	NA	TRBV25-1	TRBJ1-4	CASSDRTAATNEKLFF	TGTGCCAGCAGTGACCGGACCGCTGCAACTAATGAAAAACTGTTTTTT
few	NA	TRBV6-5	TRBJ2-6	CASSYSGDSGANVLTF	TGTGCCAGCAGTTACTCAGGTGACTCTGGGGCCAACGTCCTGACTTTC
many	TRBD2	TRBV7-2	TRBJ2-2	CASSPSGGAPEGRELFF	TGTGCCAGCAGCCCTAGCGGGGGGGCCCCCGAAGGAAGGGAGCTGTTTTTT
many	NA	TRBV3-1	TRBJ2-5	CASSQGDLEETQYF	TGTGCCAGCAGCCAAGGGGATCTAGAAGAGACCCAGTACTTC
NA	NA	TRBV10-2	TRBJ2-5	CASSTDYAERARETQYF	TGCGCCAGCAGTACGGACTACGCAGAGCGAGCTCGGGAGACCCAGTACTTC
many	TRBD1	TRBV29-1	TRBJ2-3	CSVGTGDTTDTQYF	TGCAGCGTTGGAACAGGGGACACCACAGATACGCAGTATTTT
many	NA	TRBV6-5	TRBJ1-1	CASSYGGGDTEAFF	TGTGCCAGCAGTTACGGAGGGGGAGACACTGAAGCTTTCTTT
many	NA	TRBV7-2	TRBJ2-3	CASSLVAADTQYF	TGTGCCAGCAGCTTAGTGGCGGCAGATACGCAGTATTTT
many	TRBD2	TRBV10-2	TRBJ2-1	CASSESASGGQEQFF	TGCGCCAGCAGTGAGTCCGCTAGCGGGGGGCAAGAGCAGTTCTTC
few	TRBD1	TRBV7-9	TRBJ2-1	CASSSNGQGENEQFF	TGTGCCAGCAGCTCGAACGGACAGGGCGAGAATGAGCAGTTCTTC
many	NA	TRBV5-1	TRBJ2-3	CASSLNDRPGEGDTQYF	TGCGCCAGCAGCTTGAACGACAGGCCGGGGGAAGGAGATACGCAGTATTTT
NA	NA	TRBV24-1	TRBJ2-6	CATSDGTLSGANVLTF	TGTGCCACCAGTGATGGGACGCTCTCTGGGGCCAACGTCCTGACTTTC
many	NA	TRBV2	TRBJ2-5	CASRRGGGETQYF	TGTGCCAGCAGGAGGGGAGGAGGAGAGACCCAGTACTTC
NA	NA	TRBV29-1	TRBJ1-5	CSVARDSNQPQHF	TGCAGCGTAGCCCGGGACAGCAATCAGCCCCAGCATTTT
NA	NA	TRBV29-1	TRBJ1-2	CSVAPVGVGYGYTF	TGCAGCGTTGCCCCCGTAGGGGTAGGCTATGGCTACACCTTC
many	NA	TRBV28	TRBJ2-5	CASSLRLGGLAQYF	TGTGCCAGCAGTTTGAGATTAGGGGGTTTGGCCCAGTACTTC
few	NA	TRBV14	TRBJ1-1	CASSSQRGVETEAFF	TGTGCCAGCAGCTCCCAAAGGGGCGTAGAGACTGAAGCTTTCTTT
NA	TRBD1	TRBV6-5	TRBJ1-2	CASSFREGARPHGYTF	TGTGCCAGCAGTTTTAGGGAGGGGGCGCGTCCCCATGGCTACACCTTC
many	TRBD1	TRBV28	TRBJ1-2	CASISARQGGGYTF	TGTGCCAGCATCAGCGCCCGACAGGGGGGTGGCTACACCTTC
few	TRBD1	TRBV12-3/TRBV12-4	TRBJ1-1	CASSPDRGRITEAFF	TGTGCCAGCAGTCCTGACAGGGGGCGGATCACTGAAGCTTTCTTT
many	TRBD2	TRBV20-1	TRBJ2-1	CSAPGLAGGAYNEQFF	TGCAGTGCTCCGGGACTAGCGGGGGGCGCCTACAATGAGCAGTTCTTC
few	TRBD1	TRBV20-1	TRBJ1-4	CSASPPGQPPGLFF	TGCAGTGCTAGCCCCCCGGGACAGCCGCCGGGACTGTTTTTT
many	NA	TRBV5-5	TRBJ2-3	CASSLDGHSTDTQYF	TGTGCCAGCAGCTTGGACGGACACAGCACAGATACGCAGTATTTT
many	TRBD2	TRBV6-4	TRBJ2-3	CASSDSAGGTSTDTQYF	TGTGCCAGCAGTGACTCGGCGGGGGGAACTAGCACAGATACGCAGTATTTT
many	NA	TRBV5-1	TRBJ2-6	CASSRGAVSGANVLTF	TGCGCCAGCAGCCGAGGCGCCGTCTCTGGGGCCAACGTCCTGACTTTC
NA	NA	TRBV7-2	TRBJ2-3	CASSVGLGVDTQYF	TGTGCCAGCAGCGTAGGGCTAGGTGTCGATACGCAGTATTTT